The 20 T cell receptor beta chains reported below all come from one sample, sequenced in a study of cytomegalovirus exposure and HLA in healthy donors. The PCR used 60 Vbeta and 13 Jbeta primers. Measured with immunoSEQ multiplex PCR; TCRdb has only the in-frame clones, and not every one. The table includes over 90,000 clones, 65% to 85% detected once. Specimen: PBMCs. These receptors were taken from a woman in her 70s in good health and CMV-seropositive.

This clone has only a few counts. V and J are TRBV19 and TRBJ2-7, with a weak D call TRBD1 (5 bases). The germline V gene encodes CDR1 LNHDA and CDR2 SQIVND (reference sequence). The V gene lost 11 bases and the J gene lost 1 base, with 12 bases spanning the gap. The CDR3 runs to 12 residues. As DNA, the CDR3 is TGTGCCTCACAGGCTGGGTCCTACGAGCAGTACTTC. This sequence encodes CASQAGSYEQYF.

The V gene is TRBV7-9, the J gene TRBJ2-5; D possibly corresponds to TRBD1 (6 bases). There are 13 residues in the CDR3. Trimming shortened V by 7 bases and J by 5 bases, and 14 bases separated the two germline ends. CDR1 SEHNR and CDR2 FQNEAQ come from the germline V gene (reference sequence). CDR3 in DNA: TGTGCCAGCACCGGCAGGGGCTACGAGACCCAGTACTTC. This encodes CASTGRGYETQYF.

This chain uses TRBV11-3 with TRBJ2-5; 12 nucleotides line up with TRBD2. The germline V gene encodes CDR1 SGHNT and CDR2 YENEEA. This CDR3 is 15 amino acids long. V lost 4 bases to trimming and J lost 0 bases; unmatched junction nucleotides: 0. CDR3 sequence reads: CASSWTSGDQETQYF. CDR3 sequence (DNA): TGTGCCAGCAGCTGGACTAGCGGGGACCAAGAGACCCAGTACTTC.

V is TRBV6-5 and J is TRBJ2-5, with D perhaps TRBD2 (6 bases). This CDR3 contains 13 residues. Trimming removed 4 bases at V and 5 bases at J, with 11 bases between. Germline-derived CDR1 and CDR2 are MNHEY and SVGAGI. The CDR3 spells CASSSRLVETQYF. The DNA of the CDR3 is TGTGCCAGCAGTTCGCGACTAGTCGAGACCCAGTACTTC.

The CDR3 nucleotides read TGTGCCAGCAGCGATAAACCAATCGACAGTCTCTCCATCAATCAGCCCCAGCATTTT. This translates into CASSDKPIDSLSINQPQHF. This sequence joins TRBV27 and TRBJ1-5, with D possibly matching TRBD1 (5 bases). V shed 6 bases and J shed 3 bases, with 27 bases lying between them. This CDR3 has 19 residues. Germline V gene sequence: CDR1 MNHEY, CDR2 SMNVEV (reference sequence).

The rearrangement links TRBV28 to TRBJ2-3; TRBD2 matches at 7 bases. Germline lookup yields CDR1 MDHEN and CDR2 SYDVKM. This CDR3 comprises 14 residues. After removal of 10 bases from V and 5 bases from J, the junction contained 12 bases not matched to a gene. CDR3 amino acids: CAINGEGIGDTQYF. CDR3 DNA sequence: TGTGCCATCAATGGGGAGGGTATCGGAGATACGCAGTATTTT. Full variable domain (missing parts from reference TRBV28 and TRBJ2-3): DVKVTQSSRYLVKRTGEKVFLECVQDMDHENMFWYRQDPGLGLRLIYFSYDVKMKEKGDIPEGYSVSREKKERFSLILESASTNQTSMYLCAINGEGIGDTQYFGPGTRLTVL.

The rearrangement links TRBV19 to TRBJ1-2; 9 bases map to TRBD1. Germline V gene data show CDR1 as LNHDA and CDR2 as SQIVND (reference sequence). V lost 6 bases to trimming and J lost 0 bases; unmatched junction nucleotides: 8. This CDR3 is built from 16 residues. DNA for the CDR3: TGTGCCAGTAGCCTACAGGGGGCGATGGCTAACTATGGCTACACCTTC. Protein product: CASSLQGAMANYGYTF.

V usage is TRBV6-6 and J usage is TRBJ1-2, with a weak D call TRBD1 (5 bases). The V and J ends lost 8 bases and 2 bases respectively, with 15 bases between them. Germline assignment: CDR1 MNHNY and CDR2 SVGAGI (reference sequence). CDR3 length: 14 amino acids. DNA for the CDR3: TGTGCCAGCTCATCAACGGGGGTCAACTATGGCTACACCTTC. The encoded protein is CASSSTGVNYGYTF.

The CDR3 sequence is CASSQEDRGLGGYTF. CDR3 nucleotides: TGTGCCAGCAGCCAAGAAGACAGGGGGCTAGGTGGCTACACCTTC. The chain employs TRBV4-2 and TRBJ1-2, with 10 positions matching TRBD1. With 0 bases clipped from V and 7 bases from J, the junction kept 5 bases outside the gene matches. The length of the CDR3 is 15 residues. The germline V gene encodes CDR1 LGHNA and CDR2 YNFKEQ.

The chain couples TRBV19 to TRBJ2-7, with 10 bases that match TRBD2. The CDR3 spans 14 residues. The V gene end was trimmed by 1 base and the J gene end by 3 bases; junction bases not matched to a gene: 0. Germline V gene data show CDR1 as LNHDA and CDR2 as SQIVND (reference sequence). CDR3 nucleotide sequence: TGTGCCAGTAGTATAGGGACTAGCGGCTACGAGCAGTACTTC. This translates into CASSIGTSGYEQYF.

The chain combines TRBV7-6 with TRBJ1-1; 7 positions match TRBD1. V lost 7 bases, J lost 1 base, and 15 bases stayed unmatched. This CDR3 spans 17 amino acids. CDR1 and CDR2 (germline): SGHVS, FNYEAQ. The chain's CDR3 is CASNSLDIGGPNTEAFF. The CDR3 DNA reads as TGTGCCAGCAACTCCCTTGATATAGGGGGCCCGAACACTGAAGCTTTCTTT. The variable domain in full, completed from reference TRBV7-6 and TRBJ1-1, reads GAGVSQSPRYKVTKRGQDVALRCDPISGHVSLYWYRQALGQGPEFLTYFNYEAQQDKSGLPNDRFSAERPEGSISTLTIQRTEQRDSAMYRCASNSLDIGGPNTEAFFGQGTRLTVV.

The chain combines TRBV9 with TRBJ2-7; D uncertain. V was trimmed by 0 bases and J by 2 bases, leaving 15 bases between them. CDR1 SGDLS and CDR2 YYNGEE come from the germline V gene. The CDR3 has 16 amino acids. CDR3 in DNA: TGTGCCAGCAGCGTAGGCCACGGGTTATTAGCCTACGAGCAGTACTTC. Protein sequence: CASSVGHGLLAYEQYF.

The table lists this clone with a count of one. This chain uses TRBV7-9 with TRBJ1-4; 8 bases align to TRBD1. CDR3 length: 13 amino acids. V lost 6 bases, J lost 11 bases, and 8 bases stayed unmatched. CDR1 is SEHNR, CDR2 FQNEAQ, per germline (reference sequence). The DNA for the CDR3 is TGTGCCAGCAGTAAAGGGACAGGAGGCAAACTGTTTTTT. Its translation: CASSKGTGGKLFF.

The chain uses TRBV2 and TRBJ2-5, with unresolved D. The V end was cut by 8 bases, the J end by 7 bases, with 14 bases between. The germline CDR1 and CDR2 sequences are SNHLY and FYNNEI. The CDR3 sequence is 12 residues long. The CDR3: CASEYPPGTQYF. The CDR3 region has the DNA TGTGCCAGCGAGTACCCGCCGGGGACCCAGTACTTC.

As DNA, the CDR3 is TGTGCCAGCAGTGAACCGGAGAGCTATGGCTACACCTTC. This gives the protein CASSEPESYGYTF. This rearrangement joins TRBV6-1 to TRBJ1-2; D not certain. V was cut by 2 bases and J by 4 bases, with 8 bases left in between. CDR1 is MNHNS and CDR2 is SASEGT in the germline V gene. The CDR3 runs 13 residues.

This clone was detected a few times. The chain links TRBV5-5 to TRBJ2-3; 7 nucleotides match TRBD2. Trimming cost V 4 bases and J 4 bases; bases outside gene matches: 6. Germline V CDR1 and CDR2: SGHKS, YYEKEE (reference sequence). The CDR3 is made up of 14 amino acids. The CDR3, as DNA: TGTGCCAGCAGCCAAGAGGCGGGGGCAGATACGCAGTATTTT. This sequence encodes CASSQEAGADTQYF.

The chain combines TRBV19 with TRBJ2-2; 8 nucleotides agree with TRBD1. Losses at the gene ends were 5 bases for V and 0 bases for J; bases not matched to a gene: 5. In germline, CDR1 is LNHDA, CDR2 SQIVND (reference sequence). This CDR3 has 16 amino acids. Here the CDR3 reads CASSQPGQANTGELFF. CDR3 sequence (DNA): TGTGCCAGTAGTCAACCGGGACAGGCGAACACCGGGGAGCTGTTTTTT.

The CDR3 spells CASRRTGGHQPQHF. In DNA form, the CDR3 reads TGTGCCAGCAGGCGGACAGGGGGCCATCAGCCCCAGCATTTT. The chain combines TRBV6-5 with TRBJ1-5; 11 nucleotides align to TRBD1. Germline V gene lookup returns CDR1 MNHEY and CDR2 SVGAGI. This CDR3 is 14 amino acids long. V shed 6 bases and J 5 bases; nucleotides not matched to a gene: 3.

The V and J genes are TRBV2 and TRBJ2-7, with 7 positions matching TRBD1. Trimming removed 10 bases from V and 3 bases from J; junction bases left unmatched: 6. The CDR3 consists of 12 residues. CDR1 is SNHLY and CDR2 is FYNNEI in the germline V gene. The CDR3 DNA reads TGTGCCAATATGGGACAGAGCTACGAGCAGTACTTC. Translating gives CANMGQSYEQYF. Variable domain in full (rest from reference TRBV2 and TRBJ2-7): EPEVTQTPSHQVTQMGQEVILRCVPISNHLYFYWYRQILGQKVEFLVSFYNNEISEKSEIFDDQFSVERPDGSNFTLKIRSTKLEDSAMYFCANMGQSYEQYFGPGTRLTVT.

A few counts support this clone. The gene calls are TRBV27 and TRBJ1-1; 7 nucleotides match TRBD1. Trimming at V came to 4 bases and at J to 5 bases, leaving 4 bases not matched to a gene. The germline V gene encodes CDR1 MNHEY and CDR2 SMNVEV (reference sequence). This CDR3 has 13 amino acids. The CDR3 loop reads CASSSGQATEAFF. The CDR3, as DNA: TGTGCCAGCAGTTCAGGACAGGCGACTGAAGCTTTCTTT.